This entry lists 6 T cell receptor beta chains sequenced from one sample in a study of T cell repertoires in cytomegalovirus infection. Each CDR3 protein is one row after TCRdb ran MiXCR on the reads. This repertoire shows around 180,000 distinct CDR3 sequences, about 20% found once; its top ten account for approximately 2.9%. The specimen was PBMCs. The receptors shown here come from a human donor in good health (CMV status not recorded). Some clones in this sample may be carry-over from other donors' samples.

As regards this clonotype: One end of the junction is discordant with germline, which a read error may explain. The chain joins TRBV7-9 to TRBJ1-3; D remains unclear. This CDR3 has 13 residues. Germline V gene data show CDR1 as SEHNR and CDR2 as FQNEAQ (reference sequence). The CDR3 DNA follows: TGTGCCGGCAGCTTAGGGACTGGAAACACCATATATTTT. This codes for CAGSLGTGNTIYF.

This clonotype was detected a few times. The rearrangement links TRBV19 to TRBJ2-6, with 10 nucleotides matching TRBD1. V shed 5 bases, J shed 1 base, and the junction held 11 bases outside the gene matches. Per germline, CDR1 LNHDA and CDR2 SQIVND (reference sequence). The CDR3 spans 19 residues. In DNA form, the CDR3 reads TGTGCCAGTAGTCCTCGGGACAGGGGATGGAAGTCTGGGGCCAACGTCCTGACTTTC. Its translation: CASSPRDRGWKSGANVLTF.

The chain is built from TRBV15 and TRBJ2-7, with a possible D match to TRBD1 (5 bases). The CDR3 spans 15 residues. Germline values: CDR1 LNHNV, CDR2 YYDKDF (reference sequence). The ends were cut back, 0 bases at V and 6 bases at J, with 15 bases in the middle. The CDR3 protein is CATSRDRPRVSEQYF. The DNA of the CDR3 is TGTGCCACCAGCAGAGATCGCCCCAGGGTCTCCGAGCAGTACTTC.

This clonotype was seen a few times. The chain joins TRBV19 to TRBJ1-5, with a possible D match to TRBD1 (5 bases). V was clipped by 5 bases and J by 4 bases, with 15 bases between them. There are 15 residues in the CDR3. Germline V gene lookup returns CDR1 LNHDA and CDR2 SQIVND (reference sequence). CDR3 in amino acids: CASSVSDGTNQPQHF. CDR3 coding DNA: TGTGCCAGTAGTGTCTCGGACGGGACTAATCAGCCCCAGCATTTT.

The gene calls are TRBV18 and TRBJ2-5; D is ambiguous. The germline V gene encodes CDR1 KGHSH and CDR2 LQKENI. The CDR3 extends over 17 amino acids. V was clipped by 2 bases and J by 4 bases, with 20 bases between them. The CDR3 bases are TGTGCCAGCTCACCAAGCCGCCAGAGAGAGGTAGGAGAGACCCAGTACTTC. As protein: CASSPSRQREVGETQYF.

J is TRBJ2-7 and V is TRBV28; D tentatively fits TRBD1 or TRBD2 (6 bases each). Trimming took off 7 bases at V and 7 bases at J, with 17 bases between the two ends. The CDR3 loop spans 13 amino acids. The V gene's germline CDR1 is MDHEN and CDR2 SYDVKM. The CDR3: CASTTQGGREQYF. The DNA for the CDR3 is TGTGCCAGCACCACCCAAGGGGGGCGGGAGCAGTACTTC. Looking up the rest from reference TRBV28 and TRBJ2-7 gives the full variable domain: DVKVTQSSRYLVKRTGEKVFLECVQDMDHENMFWYRQDPGLGLRLIYFSYDVKMKEKGDIPEGYSVSREKKERFSLILESASTNQTSMYLCASTTQGGREQYFGPGTRLTVT.